Listed here are 30 T cell receptor beta chains from one sample, sequenced in a study of CD8+CD57+ T cells in acquired aplastic anemia listed by TCRdb under 2018. Expansion of CD8+CD57+ cells had been shown by flow cytometry in the patients chosen for sequencing. Sequencer: Illumina HiSeq 2000. TCR beta VDJ combination and CDR3 sequence profiling used genomic DNA as the template. Clones were called with MiXCR by TCRdb after fastp trimmed the public reads at Q25, and only in-frame beta chains were retained. CDR3 protein sequences are deduplicated, and each keeps its most common genes and DNA. The sample table contains approximately 220,000 distinct CDR3 sequences; only one count was recorded for less than 60% of them. The ten largest clones represent just under 20% of the sample. What was sequenced was sorted CD4+, CD8+, or CD8+CD57+ T cells (not recorded which) from PBMCs. The receptors stem from a human donor with aplastic anemia.

On this clonotype itself: At one of its ends the junction is not consistent with the germline gene, which may arise from a read error. This chain connects TRBV28 to TRBJ1-2, with 7 bases matching TRBD1. Germline values: CDR1 MDHEN, CDR2 SYDVKM. CDR3 size: 13 residues. The DNA of the CDR3 is TGTGCCAGCAGTTCGACAGGGCGCTATGGCAACACCTTC. Its protein product is CASSSTGRYGNTF.

This clonotype was counted ten times or more. The chain links TRBV5-1 to TRBJ1-1; D gene unclear. The V gene lost 0 bases and the J gene lost 1 base, with 10 bases spanning the gap. CDR3 size: 15 residues. Germline CDR1 SGHRS, CDR2 YFSETQ. DNA of the CDR3: TGCGCCAGCAGCTTGGCAGATCGGGGGAACACTGAAGCTTTCTTT. It encodes CASSLADRGNTEAFF.

This clonotype was seen repeatedly, ten times or more. The V call is TRBV20-1, the J call TRBJ2-7; 11 bases are shared with TRBD1. Trimming at V came to 6 bases and at J to 3 bases, leaving 7 bases not matched to a gene. Germline CDR1 is DFQATT and CDR2 is SNEGSKA (reference sequence). This CDR3 has 14 residues. CDR3 coding DNA: TGCAGTGCGACCGGGACAGGGGGAGGCTACGAGCAGTACTTC. Residues: CSATGTGGGYEQYF.

The genes are TRBV12-3 or TRBV12-4 and TRBJ1-6, with TRBD1 as a possible D gene (5 bases). This CDR3 contains 12 residues. Trimming took off 6 bases at V and 10 bases at J, with 10 bases between the two ends. CDR3 nucleotide sequence: TGTGCCAGCAGCATTTCAGGGTCACCCCTCCACTTT. This codes for CASSISGSPLHF.

As for this clonotype: This may be a read error: a much more frequent sequence differs by one nucleotide. This rearrangement joins TRBV19 to TRBJ2-3; D uncertain. The germline V gene has CDR1 LNHDA and CDR2 SQIVND (reference sequence). The V end lost 1 base, the J end lost 2 bases, and 13 bases lay between the germline ends. The CDR3 totals 16 residues. The CDR3 sequence is CASSIGPGSHTDTQYF. The CDR3 coding sequence is TGTGCCAGTAGTATAGGCCCCGGGTCCCACACAGATACGCAGTATTTT.

The chain uses TRBV5-1 and TRBJ2-1; 9 nucleotides match TRBD1. Trimming cost V 2 bases and J 5 bases; bases outside gene matches: 14. Germline V gene lookup returns CDR1 SGHRS and CDR2 YFSETQ. This CDR3 comprises 18 residues. CDR3 in amino acids: CASSFSGTGLAANNEQFF. CDR3 DNA sequence: TGCGCCAGCAGCTTCTCCGGGACAGGGCTAGCGGCCAACAATGAGCAGTTCTTC.

This clonotype was detected many times. The gene calls are TRBV3-1 and TRBJ2-5, with D perhaps given as TRBD1 or TRBD2 (5 bases each). Germline-derived CDR1 and CDR2 are LGHDT and YNNKEL (reference sequence). The CDR3 length is 13 residues. The V and J ends lost 4 bases and 7 bases respectively, with 13 bases between them. The CDR3 DNA reads as TGTGCCAGCAGCCCCGGGGACCTTGGGACCCAGTACTTC. This translates into CASSPGDLGTQYF.

Turning to this clonotype: This may arise from a read error, as a much more abundant clone is one base away. This rearrangement joins TRBV4-1 to TRBJ1-2; weak D call: TRBD1 (5 bases). This CDR3 is 16 amino acids long. Germline CDR1 and CDR2: MGHRA and YSYEKL. CDR3 sequence reads: CANSQVVLTEIYGYTF. CDR3 in DNA: TGCGCCAACAGCCAAGTAGTACTGACAGAAATTTATGGCTACACCTTC.

The chain links TRBV10-2 to TRBJ1-2; no clear D gene. V was cut by 3 bases and J by 8 bases, with 13 bases left in between. Germline-derived CDR1 and CDR2 are WSHSY and SAAADI. There are 13 residues in the CDR3. The CDR3 DNA is TGCGCCAGCAGTGAACCAGCCCCTCGGGGCTACACCTTC. Translated: CASSEPAPRGYTF.

The chain uses TRBV19 and TRBJ2-7, with D maybe TRBD1 (6 bases). Trimming took 4 bases from V and 2 from J, leaving 15 bases between them. In germline, CDR1 is LNHDA, CDR2 SQIVND (reference sequence). CDR3 size: 15 residues. The CDR3 is CASSTQQGSPYEQYF. Here the CDR3 DNA reads TGTGCCAGTAGTACGCAACAGGGTAGTCCCTACGAGCAGTACTTC.

This clonotype was detected a few times. The chain couples TRBV28 to TRBJ1-1; 9 nucleotides line up with TRBD1. V shed 6 bases, J shed 1 base, and the junction held 9 bases outside the gene matches. The CDR3 totals 16 residues. CDR1 is MDHEN and CDR2 is SYDVKM in the germline V gene. The CDR3 loop is CASRGRDRAWNTEAFF. CDR3 DNA: TGTGCCAGCAGGGGGCGGGACAGGGCATGGAACACTGAAGCTTTCTTT.

This clonotype occurred many times. This rearrangement joins TRBV11-2 to TRBJ2-2; unclear D gene. The CDR3 has 15 amino acids. Germline CDR1 and CDR2: SGHAT and FQNNGV. Trimming removed 3 bases at V and 2 bases at J, with 10 bases between. The CDR3 region has the DNA TGTGCCAGCAGCTTGTCACAGACTAACACCGGGGAGCTGTTTTTT. Its translation: CASSLSQTNTGELFF.

The chain links TRBV9 to TRBJ2-5; D remains unclear. V shed 2 bases and J shed 2 bases, with 13 bases lying between them. The CDR3 totals 15 residues. CDR1 is SGDLS and CDR2 is YYNGEE in the germline V gene. The CDR3 loop is CASSVGQPAQETQYF. The CDR3 DNA follows: TGTGCCAGCAGCGTTGGGCAGCCGGCGCAAGAGACCCAGTACTTC. The variable domain in full, with the rest retrieved from reference TRBV9 and TRBJ2-5, is DSGVTQTPKHLITATGQRVTLRCSPRSGDLSVYWYQQSLDQGLQFLIQYYNGEERAKGNILERFSAQQFPDLHSELNLSSLELGDSALYFCASSVGQPAQETQYFGPGTRLLVL.

This clonotype was observed many times. The chain has TRBV10-2 and TRBJ2-3; D possibly corresponds to TRBD1 (6 bases). Germline lookup yields CDR1 WSHSY and CDR2 SAAADI. The CDR3 length is 13 residues. V lost 5 bases and J 1 base, leaving 7 bases between the germline ends. The CDR3 is CASSQGRTDTQYF. Here the CDR3 DNA reads TGCGCCAGCAGTCAGGGGCGCACAGATACGCAGTATTTT.

On this clonotype itself: Since a much larger clone is just one base distant, this may be a read error. J is TRBJ2-7 and V is TRBV2; D is ambiguous. CDR1 is SNHLY, CDR2 FYNNEI, per germline. V was shortened by 3 bases and J by 3 bases, with 6 bases between the two germline ends. This CDR3 region has 12 residues. CDR3 protein: CASSDSYYEQYF. The CDR3 DNA follows: TGTGCCAGCAGTGACAGTTACTACGAGCAGTACTTC. Full variable domain (rest looked up from reference TRBV2 and TRBJ2-7): EPEVTQTPSHQVTQMGQEVILRCVPISNHLYFYWYRQILGQKVEFLVSFYNNEISEKSEIFDDQFSVERPDGSNFTLKIRSTKLEDSAMYFCASSDSYYEQYFGPGTRLTVT.

V gene TRBV7-2 combines with J gene TRBJ2-7; 13 positions match TRBD2. Germline values: CDR1 SGHTA, CDR2 FQGNSA. The CDR3 consists of 16 residues. J gave up 4 bases and V 5 bases, and 8 bases lay outside the gene matches. Here the CDR3 DNA reads TGTGCCAGCAGCCTTTGGACTAGCGGGGGAAGGTACGAGCAGTACTTC. As protein: CASSLWTSGGRYEQYF.

The V gene is TRBV2, the J gene TRBJ2-3, with TRBD2 matching 7 bases. The CDR3 length is 11 residues. Germline V gives CDR1 SNHLY, CDR2 FYNNEI. V trimming: 7 bases; J trimming: 10 bases; junction bases outside the gene matches: 5. The DNA of the CDR3 is TGTGCCAGCATGGGCGGGGGAGCGCAGTATTTT. Residues: CASMGGGAQYF.

The chain is built from TRBV6-7 and TRBJ1-1, with TRBD1 identical over 7 bases. TRBV6-7 is filed as an ORF, its function uncertain. The CDR3 contains 17 residues. Unmatched junction bases numbered 15, after V lost 7 bases and J lost 1 base. CDR3 bases: TGTGCCAGCACCCAAACCCTCCGGACAGGTAAGAACACTGAAGCTTTCTTT. Amino acid sequence: CASTQTLRTGKNTEAFF.

The chain employs TRBV24-1 and TRBJ1-1; possible D gene TRBD1, 5 bases. V lost 5 bases and J 1 base, leaving 10 bases between the germline ends. The germline gives CDR1 KGHDR, CDR2 SFDVKD. The CDR3 sequence is 14 residues long. CDR3 residues: CATSGGGKNTEAFF. The CDR3 coding sequence is TGTGCCACCAGTGGCGGGGGGAAGAACACTGAAGCTTTCTTT.

This clonotype was seen repeatedly, ten times or more. The chain combines TRBV3-1 with TRBJ1-2, with 7 positions matching TRBD1. Germline values: CDR1 LGHDT, CDR2 YNNKEL (reference sequence). The CDR3 runs 12 residues. V shed 4 bases, J shed 7 bases, and the junction held 3 bases outside the gene matches. CDR3 DNA sequence: TGTGCCAGCAGCCTGACAGGGCTTGGCTACACCTTC. It is translated as CASSLTGLGYTF. Variable domain in full (rest from reference TRBV3-1 and TRBJ1-2): DTAVSQTPKYLVTQMGNDKSIKCEQNLGHDTMYWYKQDSKKFLKIMFSYNNKELIINETVPNRFSPKSPDKAHLNLHINSLELGDSAVYFCASSLTGLGYTFGSGTRLTVV.

The chain combines TRBV25-1 with TRBJ1-4; 8 nucleotides match TRBD1. CDR1 and CDR2 (germline): MGHDK, SYGVNS. The CDR3 extends over 16 amino acids. V was pared by 3 bases and J by 3 bases, with 6 bases of the junction left unmatched. The CDR3 coding sequence is TGTGCCAGCAGTGACCCTGACAGGGGACCTAATGAAAAACTGTTTTTT. Its translation: CASSDPDRGPNEKLFF.

At least ten counts were recorded for this clonotype. V and J are TRBV3-1 and TRBJ2-1; D may be TRBD1 (5 bases). Germline V lookup: CDR1 LGHDT, CDR2 YNNKEL (reference sequence). V lost 1 base to trimming and J lost 4 bases, with 8 bases between them. This CDR3 contains 14 residues. CDR3 sequence reads: CASSQAGRYNEQFF. Written as DNA, the CDR3 is TGTGCCAGCAGCCAAGCAGGGCGTTACAATGAGCAGTTCTTC.

Worth noting for this clonotype: Since no conserved phenylalanine or tryptophan closes the CDR3, a read error is the likely cause. The limits of the CDR3 on the DNA are not certain, so only TCRdb's listed CDR3 is given. The chain uses TRBV10-3 and TRBJ2-6. The CDR3 totals 8 residues, both ends included. Germline lookup yields CDR1 ENHRY and CDR2 SYGVKD. CDR3 residues: CAISEPTS.

This clonotype was picked up many times. This rearrangement joins TRBV20-1 to TRBJ1-5, with a possible D match to TRBD1 (5 bases). This CDR3 contains 12 residues. V gave up 6 bases and J gave up 10 bases, with 16 bases separating them. Germline loops: CDR1 DFQATT, CDR2 SNEGSKA (reference sequence). The CDR3 sequence is CSALGEVGPQHF. CDR3 DNA sequence: TGCAGTGCCTTGGGGGAGGTGGGTCCCCAGCATTTT.

This clonotype was counted at least ten times. CDR3 sequence (DNA): TGTGCCAGCAGTTACTCTGGGGAACAGCCCCAGCATTTT. Residues: CASSYSGEQPQHF. This rearrangement joins TRBV6-5 to TRBJ1-5; no definite D call. The CDR3 has 13 amino acids. V was trimmed by 0 bases and J by 7 bases, leaving 7 bases between them. CDR1 and CDR2 from the germline V gene are MNHEY and SVGAGI.

V is TRBV29-1 and J is TRBJ2-7, with D perhaps matching TRBD2 (5 bases). The V and J ends lost 4 bases and 11 bases respectively, with 15 bases between them. CDR1 and CDR2 from the germline V gene are SQVTM and ANQGSEA. The length of the CDR3 is 11 residues. Here the CDR3 reads CSVVDLGLKYF. The CDR3 DNA reads as TGCAGCGTTGTGGACTTGGGGTTGAAGTACTTC.

This clonotype occurred a few times. This chain joins TRBV10-3 and TRBJ1-6; no reliable D call. There are 15 residues in the CDR3. CDR1 and CDR2 from the germline V gene are ENHRY and SYGVKD. V lost 4 bases, J lost 7 bases, and 14 bases lay in between. The CDR3 coding sequence is TGTGCCATCAGTGGAGCCACCTCTTCCAATTCACCCCTCCACTTT. It encodes CAISGATSSNSPLHF.

The gene calls are TRBV20-1 and TRBJ2-3; 12 positions agree with TRBD1. Per the germline V gene, CDR1 is DFQATT and CDR2 is SNEGSKA (reference sequence). With 2 bases clipped from V and 5 bases from J, the junction kept 2 bases outside the gene matches. The length of the CDR3 is 14 residues. This CDR3 is CSARRDRGRDTQYF. DNA for the CDR3: TGCAGTGCTAGAAGGGACAGGGGGCGAGATACGCAGTATTTT.

The chain combines TRBV2 with TRBJ1-6; D unresolved. The CDR3 runs to 13 residues. CDR1 and CDR2 from the germline V gene are SNHLY and FYNNEI. V dropped 4 bases and J dropped 10 bases, with 11 bases sitting between them. The CDR3: CASSVGMESPLHF. The CDR3 DNA reads TGTGCCAGCAGTGTAGGTATGGAGTCACCCCTCCACTTT.

Here the CDR3 DNA reads TGTGCCACCAGCAGAGATAGGCTAGCGGGGGGAACCGGGGAGCTGTTTTTT. This encodes CATSRDRLAGGTGELFF. The chain employs TRBV15 and TRBJ2-2; 11 positions match TRBD2. V lost 0 bases to trimming and J lost 5 bases; unmatched junction nucleotides: 5. This CDR3 contains 17 residues. Germline CDR1 LNHNV, CDR2 YYDKDF (reference sequence).